This TCR beta chain originates from a study of CD8 T cells in ankylosing spondylitis. The study, taken as a whole, reports: Typical of ankylosing spondylitis blood, it appeared, was a TCR beta motif of several highly homologous variants. Earlier literature documents some of the motif variants in reactive arthritis synovial fluid and blood. Significantly higher representation of disease-linked clones was reported for matched ankylosing spondylitis synovial fluid.

This clonotype was found many times. The antigen remains unidentified. CDR1 is SGHKS and CDR2 is YYEKEE in the germline V gene (reference sequence). V lost 0 bases and J 6 bases, leaving 9 bases between the germline ends. The CDR3 sequence is 13 residues long. Molecular-barcoded quantitative 5'-RACE produced these TCR beta libraries. One entry per CDR3 protein results from TCRdb running MiXCR on the 5' RACE reads. In the table there are about 160,000 distinct CDR3 sequences, around 18% of which are singletons. The J gene is TRBJ1-1, the V gene TRBV5-5; D is ambiguous. Specimen: blood, either unsorted or a sorted T cell fraction (not recorded which). The sequence derives from a male donor with ankylosing spondylitis or in good health (not recorded which). DNA for the CDR3: TGTGCCAGCAGCTTGGTTGGGCCAGCTGAAGCTTTCTTT. Amino acids: CASSLVGPAEAFF.